The 13 T cell receptor beta chains below come from one sample, sequenced in a study of identical twins. TCRdb analysed the 5' RACE reads with MiXCR anew, one entry per CDR3 protein. The sample yields hundreds of thousands of distinct CDR3 sequences, over 15% seen once. The data were also submitted as part of a second study, on T cells expressing NK-cell markers.

The sequenced material came from PBMCs. These receptor sequences come from a woman aged 18 to 35 in good health.

This clonotype has only a few counts. The chain links TRBV12-3 or TRBV12-4 to TRBJ1-1; possibly TRBD1 for D (5 bases). This CDR3 has 12 residues. With 3 bases removed from V and 8 bases from J, the gap between germline ends came to 10 bases. The CDR3 nucleotides are TGTGCCAGCAGTTTTATGGGGCCGGAAGCTTTCTTT. It is translated as CASSFMGPEAFF.

This clonotype was counted a few times. This sequence joins TRBV6-1 and TRBJ2-1; a weak D match, TRBD2 (5 bases). This CDR3 comprises 14 residues. Trimming shortened V by 6 bases and J by 6 bases, and 15 bases separated the two germline ends. Germline V lookup: CDR1 MNHNS, CDR2 SASEGT. The CDR3 DNA follows: TGTGCCAGCAGCGAGTCTGGACGGGGCAATGAGCAGTTCTTC. Its translation is CASSESGRGNEQFF.

In nucleotides, the CDR3 is TGCGCCAGCCAACAAGGGTTCACCGGGGAGCTGTTTTTT. This encodes CASQQGFTGELFF. The V call is TRBV5-1, the J call TRBJ2-2; D gene unclear. The CDR3 sequence is 13 residues long. V lost 7 bases to trimming and J lost 4 bases, with 11 bases between them. Germline CDR1 reads SGHRS; CDR2 reads YFSETQ.

The chain employs TRBV20-1 and TRBJ2-7; the D is unclear. The V end was cut by 0 bases, the J end by 3 bases, with 9 bases between. This CDR3 spans 13 amino acids. Germline-derived CDR1 and CDR2 are DFQATT and SNEGSKA (reference sequence). The CDR3 reads CSAREAPFYEQYF. CDR3 sequence (DNA): TGCAGTGCTAGAGAGGCACCGTTCTACGAGCAGTACTTC.

V usage is TRBV5-6 and J usage is TRBJ2-1; TRBD2 matches 7 bases. J was trimmed by 0 bases and V by 5 bases; bases with no gene match: 8. Germline loops: CDR1 SGHDT, CDR2 YYEEEE. There are 16 residues in the CDR3. CDR3 DNA sequence: TGTGCCAGCAGTTCAACGCGGGACTACTCCTACAATGAGCAGTTCTTC. Translation gives CASSSTRDYSYNEQFF.

This clonotype turned up a few times. This chain connects TRBV18 to TRBJ2-1; D gene uncertain. The length of the CDR3 is 17 residues. Germline CDR1 KGHSH, CDR2 LQKENI. Trimming removed 0 bases from V and 0 bases from J, with 12 bases in between. CDR3 protein: CASSPPDFKSSYNEQFF. The CDR3, as DNA: TGTGCCAGCTCACCACCCGACTTTAAAAGCTCCTACAATGAGCAGTTCTTC.

The V and J genes are TRBV29-1 and TRBJ1-1; a possible D gene is TRBD1 (6 bases). With 7 bases removed from V and 5 bases from J, the gap between germline ends came to 14 bases. The CDR3 covers 12 residues. CDR1 is SQVTM, CDR2 ANQGSEA, per germline. For the CDR3, the DNA is TGCAGCGCCGTCAAAGGGGGAACTGAAGCTTTCTTT. Residues: CSAVKGGTEAFF.

In this sample, this clonotype turned up a few times. This chain joins TRBV19 and TRBJ1-3; D uncertain. Germline assignment: CDR1 LNHDA and CDR2 SQIVND (reference sequence). The CDR3 runs to 15 residues. Trimming removed 6 bases at V and 4 bases at J, with 16 bases between. The CDR3 DNA is TGTGCCAGTAGCCGCGGACGGATAATCGGAAACACCATATATTTT. It is translated as CASSRGRIIGNTIYF.

This clonotype was seen only a few times. The CDR3 protein is CASSPGTGWNEQFF. Written as DNA, the CDR3 is TGTGCCAGCAGCCCAGGGACAGGGTGGAATGAGCAGTTCTTC. The chain carries TRBV7-2 and TRBJ2-1, with TRBD1 matching over 9 bases. The germline V gene encodes CDR1 SGHTA and CDR2 FQGNSA. CDR3 size: 14 residues. V lost 5 bases, J lost 7 bases, and 6 bases stayed unmatched.

The rearrangement joins TRBV7-2 to TRBJ1-2; possible D gene TRBD1, 6 bases. CDR1 is SGHTA and CDR2 is FQGNSA in the germline V gene. This CDR3 is 15 amino acids long. V was cut by 1 base and J by 8 bases, with 17 bases left in between. This CDR3 reads CASSLVKAGEKGYTF. As DNA, the CDR3 is TGTGCCAGCAGCTTAGTGAAAGCAGGGGAGAAGGGCTACACCTTC.

The rearrangement links TRBV7-2 to TRBJ2-5; D uncertain. Germline values: CDR1 SGHTA, CDR2 FQGNSA. This CDR3 spans 15 amino acids. V lost 5 bases, J lost 0 bases, and 13 bases lay in between. The DNA for the CDR3 is TGTGCCAGCAGCGGCCTTAGGGTTTACCAAGAGACCCAGTACTTC. It yields the protein CASSGLRVYQETQYF.

The CDR3 DNA follows: TGCGCCAGCAGCCGTCTCGGGGACCCCGCCTACGAGCAGTACTTC. This translates into CASSRLGDPAYEQYF. This chain uses TRBV5-1 with TRBJ2-7; TRBD1 or TRBD2 may be the D gene (5 bases each). The CDR3 covers 15 residues. Trimming took 4 bases from V and 2 from J, leaving 16 bases between them. Germline loops: CDR1 SGHRS, CDR2 YFSETQ.

The chain uses TRBV20-1 and TRBJ2-1; TRBD2 matches at 8 bases. The length of the CDR3 is 14 residues. Unmatched junction bases numbered 12, after V lost 6 bases and J lost 8 bases. Germline lookup yields CDR1 DFQATT and CDR2 SNEGSKA (reference sequence). The CDR3 DNA sequence: TGCAGTGCCCCCGGGACTAGGGGTAAGGATGAGCAGTTCTTC. Its protein is CSAPGTRGKDEQFF.